This T cell receptor (beta chain) was observed in a study of control samples from healthy donors and cancer patients. The J segment lost 4 bases and the V segment lost 1 base, leaving 6 bases of the junction unmatched. This CDR3 has 16 residues. Germline assignment: CDR1 LGHDT and CDR2 YNNKEL (reference sequence). Here immunoSEQ multiplex PCR was the method, and the copy in TCRdb shows in-frame clones only, minus some. Altogether approximately 170,000 clones are present, 90% being singletons, with the ten largest covering over 1.1%. The genes are TRBV3-1 (or the pseudogene TRBV3-2) and TRBJ1-3; 8 nucleotides match TRBD1. This clonotype was obtained from a woman aged 50 to 60 in good health. The sequenced sample consisted of blood. CDR3 nucleotide sequence: TGTGCCAGCAGCCAAGTTCAGGGGGCATGGGGAAACACCATATATTTT. Translating gives CASSQVQGAWGNTIYF.